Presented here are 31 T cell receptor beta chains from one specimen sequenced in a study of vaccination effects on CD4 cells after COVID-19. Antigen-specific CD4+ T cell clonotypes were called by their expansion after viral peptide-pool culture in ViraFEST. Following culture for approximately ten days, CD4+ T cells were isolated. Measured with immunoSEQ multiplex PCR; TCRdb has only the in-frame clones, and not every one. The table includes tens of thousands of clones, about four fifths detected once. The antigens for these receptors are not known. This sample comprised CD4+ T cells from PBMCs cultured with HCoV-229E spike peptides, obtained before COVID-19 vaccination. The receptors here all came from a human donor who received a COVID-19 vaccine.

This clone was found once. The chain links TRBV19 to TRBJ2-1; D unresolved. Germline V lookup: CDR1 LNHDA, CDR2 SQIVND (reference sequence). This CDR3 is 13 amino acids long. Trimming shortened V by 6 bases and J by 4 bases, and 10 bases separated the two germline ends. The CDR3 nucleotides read TGTGCCAGTAGCCACGGAGCTTACAATGAGCAGTTCTTC. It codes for CASSHGAYNEQFF.

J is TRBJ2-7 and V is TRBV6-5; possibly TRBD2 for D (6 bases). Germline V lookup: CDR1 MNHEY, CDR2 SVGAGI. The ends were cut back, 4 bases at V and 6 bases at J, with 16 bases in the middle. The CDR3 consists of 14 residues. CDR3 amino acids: CASSLPRDSGEQYV. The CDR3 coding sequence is TGTGCCAGCAGTTTACCAAGAGATAGCGGCGAGCAGTACGTC.

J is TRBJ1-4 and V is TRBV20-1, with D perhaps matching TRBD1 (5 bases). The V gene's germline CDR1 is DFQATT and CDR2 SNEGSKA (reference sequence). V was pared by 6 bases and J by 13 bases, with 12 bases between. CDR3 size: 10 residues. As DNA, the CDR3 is TGCAGTGCGGACCGGGACGGACTGTTTTTT. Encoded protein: CSADRDGLFF.

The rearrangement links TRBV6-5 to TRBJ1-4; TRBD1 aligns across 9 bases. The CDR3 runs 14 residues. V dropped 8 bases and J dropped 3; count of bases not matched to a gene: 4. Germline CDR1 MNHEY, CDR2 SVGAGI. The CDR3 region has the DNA TGTGCCAGCCATACAGGGGGCCCTAATGAAAAACTGTTTTTT. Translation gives CASHTGGPNEKLFF.

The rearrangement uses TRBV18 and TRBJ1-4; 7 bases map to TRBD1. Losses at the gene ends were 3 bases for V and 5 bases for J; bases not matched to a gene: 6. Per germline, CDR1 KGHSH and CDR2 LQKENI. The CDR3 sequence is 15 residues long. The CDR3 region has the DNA TGTGCCAGCTCACCGTCCGGGACAGACAATGAAAAACTGTTTTTT. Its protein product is CASSPSGTDNEKLFF.

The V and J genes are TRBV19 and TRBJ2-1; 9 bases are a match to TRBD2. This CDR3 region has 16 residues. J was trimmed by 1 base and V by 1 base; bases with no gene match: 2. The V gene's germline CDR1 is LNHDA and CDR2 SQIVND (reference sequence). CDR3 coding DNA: TGTGCCAGTAGTATAGTTGCGGGGGGGTCCTACAATGAGCAGTTCTTC. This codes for CASSIVAGGSYNEQFF.

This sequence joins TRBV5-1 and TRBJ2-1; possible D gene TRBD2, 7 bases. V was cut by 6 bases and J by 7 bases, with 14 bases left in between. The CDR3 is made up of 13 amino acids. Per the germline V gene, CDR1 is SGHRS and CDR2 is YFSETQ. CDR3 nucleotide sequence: TGCGCCAGCACTCTAGGGGGGGCGAATGAGCAGTTCTTC. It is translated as CASTLGGANEQFF.

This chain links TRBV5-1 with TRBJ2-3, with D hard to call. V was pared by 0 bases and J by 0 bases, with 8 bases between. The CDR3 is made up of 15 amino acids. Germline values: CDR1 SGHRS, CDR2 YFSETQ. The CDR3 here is CASSLVPDSTDTQYF. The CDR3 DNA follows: TGCGCCAGCAGCTTGGTGCCTGATAGCACAGATACGCAGTATTTT.

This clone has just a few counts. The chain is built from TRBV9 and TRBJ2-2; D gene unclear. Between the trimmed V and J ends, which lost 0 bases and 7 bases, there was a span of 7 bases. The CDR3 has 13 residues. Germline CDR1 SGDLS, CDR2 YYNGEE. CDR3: CASSVEAVGELFF. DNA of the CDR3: TGTGCCAGCAGCGTAGAGGCTGTCGGGGAGCTGTTTTTT.

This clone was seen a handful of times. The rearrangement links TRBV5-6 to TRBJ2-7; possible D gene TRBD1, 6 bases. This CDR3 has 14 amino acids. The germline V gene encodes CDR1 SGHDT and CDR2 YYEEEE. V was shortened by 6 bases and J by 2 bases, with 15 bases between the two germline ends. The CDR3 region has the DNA TGTGCCAGCACCCTAAGGGACAAAGCCTACGAGCAGTACGTC. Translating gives CASTLRDKAYEQYV.

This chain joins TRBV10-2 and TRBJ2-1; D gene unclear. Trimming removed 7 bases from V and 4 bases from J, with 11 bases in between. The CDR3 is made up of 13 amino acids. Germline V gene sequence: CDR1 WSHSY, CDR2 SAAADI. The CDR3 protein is CASTRQNYNEQFF. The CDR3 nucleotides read TGCGCCAGCACCAGACAAAATTACAATGAGCAGTTCTTC.

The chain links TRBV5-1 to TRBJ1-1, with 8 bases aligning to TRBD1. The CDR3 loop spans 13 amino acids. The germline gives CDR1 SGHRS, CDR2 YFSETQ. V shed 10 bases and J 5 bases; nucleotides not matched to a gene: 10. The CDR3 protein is CASSTGGGTEAFF. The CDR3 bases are TGCGCCTCCTCAACAGGGGGGGGGACTGAAGCTTTCTTT.

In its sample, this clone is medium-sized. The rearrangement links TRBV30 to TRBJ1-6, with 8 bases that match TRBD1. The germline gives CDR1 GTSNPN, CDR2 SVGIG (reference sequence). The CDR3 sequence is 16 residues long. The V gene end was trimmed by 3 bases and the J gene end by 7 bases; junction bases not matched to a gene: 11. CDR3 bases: TGTGCCTGGAGGGGCCTCCAGGGGGCTGGGAATTCACCCCTCCACTTT. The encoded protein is CAWRGLQGAGNSPLHF.

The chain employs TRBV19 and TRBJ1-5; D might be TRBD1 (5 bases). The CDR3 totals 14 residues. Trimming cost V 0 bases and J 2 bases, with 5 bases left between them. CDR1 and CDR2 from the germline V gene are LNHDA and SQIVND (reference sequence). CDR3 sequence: CASSIDRGNQPQHF. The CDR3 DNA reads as TGTGCCAGTAGTATAGACAGGGGCAATCAGCCCCAGCATTTT.

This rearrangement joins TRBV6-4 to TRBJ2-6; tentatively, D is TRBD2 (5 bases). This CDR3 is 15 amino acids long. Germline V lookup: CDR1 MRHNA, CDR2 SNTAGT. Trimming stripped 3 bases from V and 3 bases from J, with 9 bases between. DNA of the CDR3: TGTGCCAGCAGTGAGGGGAGAATTGGGGCCAACGTCCTGACTTTC. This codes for CASSEGRIGANVLTF.

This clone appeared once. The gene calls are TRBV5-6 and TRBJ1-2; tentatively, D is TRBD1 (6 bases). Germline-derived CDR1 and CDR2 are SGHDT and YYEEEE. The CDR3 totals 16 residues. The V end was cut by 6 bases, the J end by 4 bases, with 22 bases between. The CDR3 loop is CASIRRGGQGSYGYTF. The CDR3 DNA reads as TGTGCCAGCATTCGCAGGGGTGGTCAAGGATCCTATGGCTACACCTTC.

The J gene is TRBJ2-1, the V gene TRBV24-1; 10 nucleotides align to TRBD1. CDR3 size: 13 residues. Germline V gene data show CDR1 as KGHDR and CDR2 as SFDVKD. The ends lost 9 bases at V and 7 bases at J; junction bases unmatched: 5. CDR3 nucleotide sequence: TGTGCCACCGCCGGGGACAGGGGAAATGAGCAGTTCTTC. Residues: CATAGDRGNEQFF.

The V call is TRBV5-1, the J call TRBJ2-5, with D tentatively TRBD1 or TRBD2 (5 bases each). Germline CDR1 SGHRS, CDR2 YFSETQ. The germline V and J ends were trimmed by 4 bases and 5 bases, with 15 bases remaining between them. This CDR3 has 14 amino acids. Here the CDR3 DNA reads TGCGCCAGCAGCGGGGGTGGGGTCTGGGAGACCCAGTACTTC. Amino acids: CASSGGGVWETQYF.

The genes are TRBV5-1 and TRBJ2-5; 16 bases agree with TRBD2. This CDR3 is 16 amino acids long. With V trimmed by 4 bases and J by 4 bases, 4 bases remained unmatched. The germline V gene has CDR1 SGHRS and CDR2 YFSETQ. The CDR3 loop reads CASSPGTSGGGETQYF. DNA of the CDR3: TGCGCCAGCAGCCCCGGGACTAGCGGGGGGGGAGAGACCCAGTACTTC.

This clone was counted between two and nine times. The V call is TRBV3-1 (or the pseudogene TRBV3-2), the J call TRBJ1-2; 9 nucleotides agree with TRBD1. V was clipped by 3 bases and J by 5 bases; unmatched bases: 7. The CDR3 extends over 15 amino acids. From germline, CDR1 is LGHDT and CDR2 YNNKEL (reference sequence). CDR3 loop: CASSHLGGTGYGYTF. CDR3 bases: TGTGCCAGCAGCCACCTGGGAGGGACAGGGTATGGCTACACCTTC.

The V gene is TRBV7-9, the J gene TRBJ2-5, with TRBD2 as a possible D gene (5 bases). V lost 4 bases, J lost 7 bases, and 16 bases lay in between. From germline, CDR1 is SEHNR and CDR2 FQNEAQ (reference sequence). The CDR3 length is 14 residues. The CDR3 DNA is TGTGCCAGCAGCTCCTCTGACTACCCAGGGACCCAGTACTTC. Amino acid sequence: CASSSSDYPGTQYF. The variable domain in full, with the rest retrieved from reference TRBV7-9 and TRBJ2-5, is DTGVSQNPRHKITKRGQNVTFRCDPISEHNRLYWYRQTLGQGPEFLTYFQNEAQLEKSRLLSDRFSAERPKGSFSTLEIQRTEQGDSAMYLCASSSSDYPGTQYFGPGTRLLVL.

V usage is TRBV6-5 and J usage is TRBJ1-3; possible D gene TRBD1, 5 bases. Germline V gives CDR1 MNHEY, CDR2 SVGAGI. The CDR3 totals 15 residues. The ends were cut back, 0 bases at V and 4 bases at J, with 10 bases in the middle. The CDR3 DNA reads TGTGCCAGCAGTTACTCGGGGGGGTCCGGAAACACCATATATTTT. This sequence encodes CASSYSGGSGNTIYF.

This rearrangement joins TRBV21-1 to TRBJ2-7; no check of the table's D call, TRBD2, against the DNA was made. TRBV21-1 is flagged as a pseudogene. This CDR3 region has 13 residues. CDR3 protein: CASSNIRLLEQYV. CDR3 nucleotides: TGTGCCAGCAGCAATATCCGGTTACTCGAGCAGTACGTC.

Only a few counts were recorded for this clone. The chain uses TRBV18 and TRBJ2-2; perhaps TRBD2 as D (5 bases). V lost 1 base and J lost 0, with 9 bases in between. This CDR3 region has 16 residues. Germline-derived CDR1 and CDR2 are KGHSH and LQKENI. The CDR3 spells CASSPLPGSNTGELFF. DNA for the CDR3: TGTGCCAGCTCACCACTACCGGGATCGAACACCGGGGAGCTGTTTTTT.

The CDR3 DNA follows: TGTGCCAGCACTTCCAGGGGTGGCTACACCTTC. Its translation is CASTSRGGYTF. The chain recombines TRBV28 with TRBJ1-2, with TRBD1 as a possible D gene (6 bases). The ends were cut back, 7 bases at V and 7 bases at J, with 10 bases in the middle. Germline V gene lookup returns CDR1 MDHEN and CDR2 SYDVKM. The CDR3 is made up of 11 amino acids.

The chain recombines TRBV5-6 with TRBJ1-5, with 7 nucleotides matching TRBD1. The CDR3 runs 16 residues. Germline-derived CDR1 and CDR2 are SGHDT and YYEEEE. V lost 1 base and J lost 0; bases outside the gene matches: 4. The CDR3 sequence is CASSLTGVYSNQPQHF. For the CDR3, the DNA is TGTGCCAGCAGCTTGACAGGGGTCTATAGCAATCAGCCCCAGCATTTT.

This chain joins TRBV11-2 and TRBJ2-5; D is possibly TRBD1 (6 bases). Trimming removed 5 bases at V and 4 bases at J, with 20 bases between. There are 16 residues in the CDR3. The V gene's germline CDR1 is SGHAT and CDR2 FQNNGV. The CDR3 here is CASSPEQGLGTETQYF. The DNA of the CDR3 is TGTGCCAGCAGCCCGGAACAGGGTTTAGGAACAGAGACCCAGTACTTC.

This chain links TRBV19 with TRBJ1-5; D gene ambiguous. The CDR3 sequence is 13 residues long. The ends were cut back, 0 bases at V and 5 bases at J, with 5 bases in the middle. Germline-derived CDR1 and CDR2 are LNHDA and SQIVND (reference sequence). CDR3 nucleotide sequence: TGTGCCAGTAGTATAGACCTCGATCAGCCCCAGCATTTT. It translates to CASSIDLDQPQHF.

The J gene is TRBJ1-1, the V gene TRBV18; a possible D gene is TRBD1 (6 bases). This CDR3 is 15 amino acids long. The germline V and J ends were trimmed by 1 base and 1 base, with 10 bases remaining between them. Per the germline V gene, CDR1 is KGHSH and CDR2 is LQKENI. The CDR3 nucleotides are TGTGCCAGCTCACCACAAACAGGGTCGAACACTGAAGCTTTCTTT. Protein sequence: CASSPQTGSNTEAFF.

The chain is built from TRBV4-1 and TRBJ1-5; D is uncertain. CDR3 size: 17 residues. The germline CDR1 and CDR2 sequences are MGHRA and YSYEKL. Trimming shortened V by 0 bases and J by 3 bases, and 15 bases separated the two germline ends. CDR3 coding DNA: TGCGCCAGCAGCCAAGACGTGGGTAAAGGTTACAATCAGCCCCAGCATTTT. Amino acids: CASSQDVGKGYNQPQHF.

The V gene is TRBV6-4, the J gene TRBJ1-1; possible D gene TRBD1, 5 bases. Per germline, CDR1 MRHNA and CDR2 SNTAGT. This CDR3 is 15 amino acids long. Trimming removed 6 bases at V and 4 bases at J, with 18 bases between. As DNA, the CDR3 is TGTGCCAGCAGCTCAGGGACGGGGGAGGGCACTGAAGCTTTCTTT. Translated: CASSSGTGEGTEAFF.